This TCR beta chain appears in the sequencing data of a study of T cell responses to AZD1222 COVID-19 vaccine. The study, taken as a whole, reports: Nearly half of spike-specific TCRs reportedly target variant regions that are unmutated in the B.1.351 and B.1.1.7 variants. Two doses of AZD1222 preceded a rise in Spike-specific TCR breadth and depth.

TCRdb's table, derived via immunoSEQ multiplex PCR, lists solely in-frame clones and lacks some. The sample records about 100,000 clones, 87% being singletons. Recipients boosted at about 4 weeks or about 12 weeks are pooled. Regarding this clone: Antigen: not known.

From germline, CDR1 is MGHRA and CDR2 YSYEKL. The V gene lost 1 base and the J gene lost 7 bases, with 13 bases spanning the gap. CDR3 length: 14 residues. This sequence joins TRBV4-1 and TRBJ1-2; D is ambiguous. This sequence was found in an adult who received the AZD1222 COVID-19 vaccine. The input for sequencing was peripheral blood, taken 28 days after the second AZD1222 dose. For the CDR3, the DNA is TGCGCCAGCAGCCAAGTCGGCGAGTCGGGTGGCTACACCTTC. Translation: CASSQVGESGGYTF.